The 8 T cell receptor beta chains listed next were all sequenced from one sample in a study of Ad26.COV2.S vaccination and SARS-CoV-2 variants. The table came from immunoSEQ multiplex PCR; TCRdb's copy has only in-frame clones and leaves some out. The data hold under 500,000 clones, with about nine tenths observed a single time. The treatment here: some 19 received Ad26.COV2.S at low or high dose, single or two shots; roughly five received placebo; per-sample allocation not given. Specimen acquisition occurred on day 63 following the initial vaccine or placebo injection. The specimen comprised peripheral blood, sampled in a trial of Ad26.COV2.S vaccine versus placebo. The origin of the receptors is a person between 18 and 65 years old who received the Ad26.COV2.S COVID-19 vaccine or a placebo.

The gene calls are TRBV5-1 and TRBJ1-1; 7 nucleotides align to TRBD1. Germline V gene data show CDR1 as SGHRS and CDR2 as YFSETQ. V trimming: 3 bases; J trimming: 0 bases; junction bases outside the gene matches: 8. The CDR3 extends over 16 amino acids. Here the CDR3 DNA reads TGCGCCAGCAGCTCTACAGGGGCCTCCATGAACACTGAAGCTTTCTTT. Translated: CASSSTGASMNTEAFF.

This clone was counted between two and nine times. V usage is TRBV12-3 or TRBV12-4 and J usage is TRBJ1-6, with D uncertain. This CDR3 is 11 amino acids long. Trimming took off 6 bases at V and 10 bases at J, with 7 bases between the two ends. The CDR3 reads CASSSGSPLHF. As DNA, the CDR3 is TGTGCCAGCAGCTCAGGATCACCCCTCCACTTT.

The CDR3 DNA follows: TGTGCCACCAGGGTACAGGGCGCCGACGGGACAAACTACGAGCAGTACTTC. Translation gives CATRVQGADGTNYEQYF. This chain uses TRBV24-1 with TRBJ2-7; D is possibly TRBD1 (6 bases). The CDR3 has 17 amino acids. The germline V gene encodes CDR1 KGHDR and CDR2 SFDVKD. Trimming took off 7 bases at V and 3 bases at J, with 24 bases between the two ends.

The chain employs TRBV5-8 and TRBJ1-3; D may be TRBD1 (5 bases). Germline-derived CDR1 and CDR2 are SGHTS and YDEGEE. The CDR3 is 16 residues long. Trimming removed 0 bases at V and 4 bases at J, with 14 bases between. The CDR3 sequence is CASSLAKGVRGNTIYF. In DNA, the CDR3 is TGTGCCAGCAGCTTGGCCAAAGGGGTAAGAGGAAACACCATATATTTT.

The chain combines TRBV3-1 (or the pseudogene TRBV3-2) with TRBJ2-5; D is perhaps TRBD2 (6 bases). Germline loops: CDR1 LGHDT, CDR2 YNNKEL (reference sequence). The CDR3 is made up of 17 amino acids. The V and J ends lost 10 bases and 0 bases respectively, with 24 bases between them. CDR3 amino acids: CAISIASGSLNQETQYF. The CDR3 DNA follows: TGTGCCATCTCGATCGCGTCCGGGAGCCTAAACCAAGAGACCCAGTACTTC.

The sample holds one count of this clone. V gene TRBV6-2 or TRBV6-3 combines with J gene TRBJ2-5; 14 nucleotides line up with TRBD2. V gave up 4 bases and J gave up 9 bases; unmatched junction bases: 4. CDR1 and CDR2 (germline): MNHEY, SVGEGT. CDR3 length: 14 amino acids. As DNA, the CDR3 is TGTGCCAGCAGTTCGACTAGCGGGGGGGCGGCCCAGTACTTC. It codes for CASSSTSGGAAQYF.

The DNA for the CDR3 is TGTGCCAGCAGCCAAGATCTTGAGATACCAGGGGCCAACGAGCAGTACTTC. This codes for CASSQDLEIPGANEQYF. This rearrangement joins TRBV3-1 (or the pseudogene TRBV3-2) to TRBJ2-7, with a weak D call TRBD1 (6 bases). Trimming stripped 0 bases from V and 5 bases from J, with 20 bases between. This CDR3 region has 17 residues. Germline V gene sequence: CDR1 LGHDT, CDR2 YNNKEL (reference sequence).

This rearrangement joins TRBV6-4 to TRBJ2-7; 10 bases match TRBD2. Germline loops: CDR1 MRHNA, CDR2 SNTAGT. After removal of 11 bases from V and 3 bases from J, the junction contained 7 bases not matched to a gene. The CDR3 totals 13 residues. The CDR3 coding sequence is TGTGCCCCAGCGGGGGGGATCTACTACGAGCAGTACTTC. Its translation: CAPAGGIYYEQYF.